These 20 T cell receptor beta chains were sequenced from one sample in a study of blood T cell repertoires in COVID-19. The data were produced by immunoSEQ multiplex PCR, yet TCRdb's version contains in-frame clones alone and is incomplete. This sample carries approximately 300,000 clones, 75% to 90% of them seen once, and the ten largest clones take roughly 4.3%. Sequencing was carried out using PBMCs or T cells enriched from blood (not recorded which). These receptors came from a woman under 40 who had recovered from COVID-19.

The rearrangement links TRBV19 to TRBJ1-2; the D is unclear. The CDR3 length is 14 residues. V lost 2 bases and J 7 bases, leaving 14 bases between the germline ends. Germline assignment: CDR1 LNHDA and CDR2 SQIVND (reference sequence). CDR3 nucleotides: TGTGCCAGTAGTATACCTCGCCGGGTTGGTGGCTACACCTTC. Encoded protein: CASSIPRRVGGYTF. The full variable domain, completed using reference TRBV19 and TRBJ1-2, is DGGITQSPKYLFRKEGQNVTLSCEQNLNHDAMYWYRQDPGQGLRLIYYSQIVNDFQKGDIAEGYSVSREKKESFPLTVTSAQKNPTAFYLCASSIPRRVGGYTFGSGTRLTVV.

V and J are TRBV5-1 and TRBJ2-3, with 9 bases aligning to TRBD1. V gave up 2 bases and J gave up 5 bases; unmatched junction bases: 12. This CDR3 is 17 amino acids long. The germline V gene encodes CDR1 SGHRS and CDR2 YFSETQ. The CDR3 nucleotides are TGCGCCAGCAGCTTAAGACGTCCGGGACAGGGTGAAGATACGCAGTATTTT. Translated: CASSLRRPGQGEDTQYF.

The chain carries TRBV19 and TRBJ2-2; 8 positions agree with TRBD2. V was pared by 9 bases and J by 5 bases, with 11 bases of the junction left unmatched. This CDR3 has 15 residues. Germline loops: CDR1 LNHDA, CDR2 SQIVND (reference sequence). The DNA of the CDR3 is TGTGCCAGCTCCGTTAGCGGGACCCAAACCGGGGAGCTGTTTTTT. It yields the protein CASSVSGTQTGELFF.

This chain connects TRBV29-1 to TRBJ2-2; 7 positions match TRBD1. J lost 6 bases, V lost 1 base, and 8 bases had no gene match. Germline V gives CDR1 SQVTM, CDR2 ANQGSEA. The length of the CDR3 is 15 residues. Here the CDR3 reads CSVEGRQGFPGELFF. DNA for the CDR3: TGCAGCGTTGAAGGTCGACAGGGATTCCCCGGGGAGCTGTTTTTT.

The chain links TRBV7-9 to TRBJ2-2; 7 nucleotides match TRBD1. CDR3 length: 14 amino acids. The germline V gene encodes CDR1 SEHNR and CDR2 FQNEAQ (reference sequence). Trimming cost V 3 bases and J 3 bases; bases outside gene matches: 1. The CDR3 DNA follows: TGTGCCAGCAGCTTGGGACAGCACACCGGGGAGCTGTTTTTT. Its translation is CASSLGQHTGELFF.

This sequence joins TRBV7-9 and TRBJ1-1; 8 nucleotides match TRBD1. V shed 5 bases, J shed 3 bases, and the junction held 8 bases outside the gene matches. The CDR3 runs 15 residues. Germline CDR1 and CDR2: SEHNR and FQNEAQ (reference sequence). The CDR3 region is CASSTRQGPYTEAFF. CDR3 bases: TGTGCCAGCAGCACCCGACAGGGGCCATACACTGAAGCTTTCTTT.

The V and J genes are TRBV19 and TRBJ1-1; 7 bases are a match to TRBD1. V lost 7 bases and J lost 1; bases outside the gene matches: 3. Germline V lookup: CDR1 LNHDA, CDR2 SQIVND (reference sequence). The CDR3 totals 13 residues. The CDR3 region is CASTGQQNTEAFF. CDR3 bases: TGTGCCAGTACGGGACAGCAGAACACTGAAGCTTTCTTT.

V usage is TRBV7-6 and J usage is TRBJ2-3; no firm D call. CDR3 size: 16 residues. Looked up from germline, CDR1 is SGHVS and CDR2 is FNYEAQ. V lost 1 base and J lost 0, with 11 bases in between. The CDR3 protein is CASSLGAGSSTDTQYF. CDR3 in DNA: TGTGCCAGCAGCTTAGGGGCCGGTTCTAGCACAGATACGCAGTATTTT.

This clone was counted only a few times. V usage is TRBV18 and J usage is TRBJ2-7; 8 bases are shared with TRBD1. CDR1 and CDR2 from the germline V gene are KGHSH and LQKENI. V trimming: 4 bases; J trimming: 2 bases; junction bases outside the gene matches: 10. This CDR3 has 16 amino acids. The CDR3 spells CASSLARGPFPYEQYF. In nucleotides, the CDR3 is TGTGCCAGCTCACTCGCCAGGGGGCCTTTCCCCTACGAGCAGTACTTC.

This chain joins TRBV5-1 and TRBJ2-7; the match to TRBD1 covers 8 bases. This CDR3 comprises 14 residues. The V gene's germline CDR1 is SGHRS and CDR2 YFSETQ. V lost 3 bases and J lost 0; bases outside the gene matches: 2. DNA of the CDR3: TGCGCCAGCAGCTCGACAGGGGACTCCTACGAGCAGTACTTC. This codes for CASSSTGDSYEQYF. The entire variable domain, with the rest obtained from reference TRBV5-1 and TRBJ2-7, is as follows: KAGVTQTPRYLIKTRGQQVTLSCSPISGHRSVSWYQQTPGQGLQFLFEYFSETQRNKGNFPGRFSGRQFSNSRSEMNVSTLELGDSALYLCASSSTGDSYEQYFGPGTRLTVT.

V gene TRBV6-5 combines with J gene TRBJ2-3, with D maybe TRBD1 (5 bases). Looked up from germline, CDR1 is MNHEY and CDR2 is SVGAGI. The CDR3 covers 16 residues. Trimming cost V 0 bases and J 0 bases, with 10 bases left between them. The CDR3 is CASSYSAGPSTDTQYF. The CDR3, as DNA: TGTGCCAGCAGTTACTCGGCAGGGCCGAGCACAGATACGCAGTATTTT.

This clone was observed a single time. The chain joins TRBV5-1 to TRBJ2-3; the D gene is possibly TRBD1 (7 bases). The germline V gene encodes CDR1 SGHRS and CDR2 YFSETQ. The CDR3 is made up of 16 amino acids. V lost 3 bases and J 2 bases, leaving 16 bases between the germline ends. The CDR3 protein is CASSSAGGRTTDTQYF. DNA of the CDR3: TGCGCCAGCAGCTCCGCAGGGGGGCGAACCACAGATACGCAGTATTTT.

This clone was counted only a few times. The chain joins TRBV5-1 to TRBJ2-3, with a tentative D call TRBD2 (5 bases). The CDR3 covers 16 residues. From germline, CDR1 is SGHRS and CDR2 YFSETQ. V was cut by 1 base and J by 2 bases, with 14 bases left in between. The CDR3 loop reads CASSLIQADLTDTQYF. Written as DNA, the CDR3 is TGCGCCAGCAGCTTGATTCAAGCGGACCTCACAGATACGCAGTATTTT.

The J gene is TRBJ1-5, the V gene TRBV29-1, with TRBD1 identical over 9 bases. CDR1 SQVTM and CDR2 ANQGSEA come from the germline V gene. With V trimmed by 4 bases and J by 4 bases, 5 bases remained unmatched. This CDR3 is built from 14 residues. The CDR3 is CSVATGTGNQPQHF. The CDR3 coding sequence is TGCAGCGTTGCGACCGGGACAGGGAATCAGCCCCAGCATTTT.

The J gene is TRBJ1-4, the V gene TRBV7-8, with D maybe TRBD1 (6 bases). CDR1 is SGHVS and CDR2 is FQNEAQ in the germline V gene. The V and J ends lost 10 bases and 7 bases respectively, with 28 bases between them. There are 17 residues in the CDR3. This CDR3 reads CAIKRRPPDSLVEKLFF. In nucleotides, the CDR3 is TGTGCCATCAAGCGACGCCCTCCGGACAGTCTAGTTGAAAAACTGTTTTTT.

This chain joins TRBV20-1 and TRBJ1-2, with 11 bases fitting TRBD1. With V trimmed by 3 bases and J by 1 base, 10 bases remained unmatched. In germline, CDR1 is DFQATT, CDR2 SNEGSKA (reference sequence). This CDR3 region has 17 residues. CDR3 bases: TGCAGTGCTAGTGGGAGGGACAGGGGGTCCCGTAACTATGGCTACACCTTC. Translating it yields CSASGRDRGSRNYGYTF.

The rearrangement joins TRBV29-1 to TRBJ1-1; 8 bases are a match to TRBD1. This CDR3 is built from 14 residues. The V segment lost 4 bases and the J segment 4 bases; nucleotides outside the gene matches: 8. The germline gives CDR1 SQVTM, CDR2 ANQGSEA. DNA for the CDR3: TGCAGCGTTGGGAGAACTGACAGGGGCACTGAAGCTTTCTTT. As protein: CSVGRTDRGTEAFF.

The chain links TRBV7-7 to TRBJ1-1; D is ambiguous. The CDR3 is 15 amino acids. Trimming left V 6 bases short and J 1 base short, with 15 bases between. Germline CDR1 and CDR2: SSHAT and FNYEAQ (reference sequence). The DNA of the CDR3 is TGTGCCAGCAGTCTCTTGGGTAGGAGGAACACTGAAGCTTTCTTT. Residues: CASSLLGRRNTEAFF.

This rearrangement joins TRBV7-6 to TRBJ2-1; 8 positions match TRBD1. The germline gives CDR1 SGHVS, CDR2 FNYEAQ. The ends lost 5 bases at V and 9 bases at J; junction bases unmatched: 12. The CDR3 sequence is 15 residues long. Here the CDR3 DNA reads TGTGCCAGCAGCGACGTCCCGGACAGGGAAGGTGAGCAGTTCTTC. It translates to CASSDVPDREGEQFF.

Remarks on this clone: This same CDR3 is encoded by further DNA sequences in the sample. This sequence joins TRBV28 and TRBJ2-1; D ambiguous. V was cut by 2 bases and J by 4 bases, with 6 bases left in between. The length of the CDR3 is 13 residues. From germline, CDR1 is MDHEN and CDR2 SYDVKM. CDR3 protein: CASSLRDYNEQFF. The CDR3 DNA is TGTGCCAGCAGTTTAAGAGATTACAATGAGCAGTTCTTC. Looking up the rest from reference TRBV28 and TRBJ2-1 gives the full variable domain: DVKVTQSSRYLVKRTGEKVFLECVQDMDHENMFWYRQDPGLGLRLIYFSYDVKMKEKGDIPEGYSVSREKKERFSLILESASTNQTSMYLCASSLRDYNEQFFGPGTRLTVL.